These 12 T cell receptor beta chains originate from one sample sequenced in a study of T cells of healthy individuals. A single record per CDR3 protein comes from TCRdb applying MiXCR to the 5' RACE reads. In the table there are 95,000 to 100,000 distinct CDR3 sequences, approximately 18% of which are singletons. The source is a human donor in good health.

This chain's CDR3 is CASDAGTDTYEQYF. DNA of the CDR3: TGTGCCAGCGATGCTGGGACAGATACCTACGAGCAGTACTTC. The V and J genes are TRBV2 and TRBJ2-7; TRBD1 matches at 7 bases. The junction had 9 bases not matched to a gene; V was cut back by 8 bases and J by 2 bases. The CDR3 has 14 residues. Germline V CDR1 and CDR2: SNHLY, FYNNEI.

This clonotype showed up just a few times. The genes are TRBV5-1 and TRBJ2-3; D not certain. Germline loops: CDR1 SGHRS, CDR2 YFSETQ. Trimming removed 2 bases at V and 2 bases at J, with 9 bases between. The CDR3 spans 14 residues. DNA for the CDR3: TGCGCCAGCAGCTTATCACAGCCCACAGATACGCAGTATTTT. Amino acid sequence: CASSLSQPTDTQYF.

The sample holds many counts of this clonotype. The CDR3 bases are TGTGCCAGCAGCTTAGCGACAGTTGGTTGGGTCAAAAACATTCAGTACTTC. It is translated as CASSLATVGWVKNIQYF. The chain combines TRBV7-8 with TRBJ2-4; D is possibly TRBD1 (5 bases). Germline V gene data show CDR1 as SGHVS and CDR2 as FQNEAQ. CDR3 size: 17 residues. Trimming removed 0 bases from V and 3 bases from J, with 15 bases in between.

This clonotype was seen repeatedly, ten times or more. This sequence joins TRBV6-2 or TRBV6-3 and TRBJ2-3, with TRBD1 identical over 7 bases. This CDR3 is 13 amino acids long. CDR1 MNHEY and CDR2 SVGEGT come from the germline V gene. J lost 5 bases, V lost 6 bases, and 5 bases had no gene match. CDR3 DNA: TGTGCCAGCAGCCCAACAGGGGTAGATACGCAGTATTTT. It yields the protein CASSPTGVDTQYF.

V and J are TRBV20-1 and TRBJ1-2; the match to TRBD1 covers 7 bases. The V segment lost 5 bases and the J segment 6 bases; nucleotides outside the gene matches: 12. The CDR3 has 14 residues. Germline V gene lookup returns CDR1 DFQATT and CDR2 SNEGSKA (reference sequence). The CDR3 here is CSAWAGTVGDGYTF. The CDR3 DNA sequence: TGCAGTGCTTGGGCCGGGACAGTAGGCGATGGCTACACCTTC.

CDR3 sequence reads: CASSLRGAEETQYF. Here the CDR3 DNA reads TGCGCCAGCAGTTTGCGGGGGGCCGAAGAGACCCAGTACTTC. The rearrangement joins TRBV5-1 to TRBJ2-5, with TRBD2 matching 8 bases. This CDR3 is built from 14 residues. J was trimmed by 3 bases and V by 5 bases; bases with no gene match: 6. CDR1 and CDR2 (germline): SGHRS, YFSETQ. The full variable domain, completed using reference TRBV5-1 and TRBJ2-5, is KAGVTQTPRYLIKTRGQQVTLSCSPISGHRSVSWYQQTPGQGLQFLFEYFSETQRNKGNFPGRFSGRQFSNSRSEMNVSTLELGDSALYLCASSLRGAEETQYFGPGTRLLVL.

V is TRBV5-1 and J is TRBJ2-2; D gene ambiguous. Trimming cost V 2 bases and J 8 bases, with 4 bases left between them. The CDR3 loop spans 11 amino acids. CDR1 is SGHRS, CDR2 YFSETQ, per germline. Written as DNA, the CDR3 is TGCGCCAGCAGCTTTGAAGGGGAGCTGTTTTTT. Its protein is CASSFEGELFF.

The table lists this clonotype with a few counts. The J gene is TRBJ1-5, the V gene TRBV20-1, with 7 bases aligning to TRBD1. Trimming cost V 0 bases and J 8 bases; bases outside gene matches: 4. Germline assignment: CDR1 DFQATT and CDR2 SNEGSKA (reference sequence). This CDR3 is built from 13 residues. Written as DNA, the CDR3 is TGCAGTGCTAGAGATGACAGGGCTAAGCCCCAGCATTTT. Translating it yields CSARDDRAKPQHF.

This clonotype was counted between two and nine times. This chain joins TRBV6-5 and TRBJ1-1; D is uncertain. The V and J ends lost 2 bases and 4 bases respectively, with 14 bases between them. The germline CDR1 and CDR2 sequences are MNHEY and SVGAGI. This CDR3 has 15 amino acids. As DNA, the CDR3 is TGTGCCAGCAGTTACGAAAGCAAGAGCCTCACTGAAGCTTTCTTT. This sequence encodes CASSYESKSLTEAFF.

This clonotype was recorded a few times. The genes are TRBV7-2 and TRBJ1-4, with unresolved D. The V gene's germline CDR1 is SGHTA and CDR2 FQGNSA. This CDR3 has 15 amino acids. V dropped 5 bases and J dropped 4 bases, with 14 bases sitting between them. This CDR3 reads CASSLSRMLNEKLFF. The CDR3 DNA sequence: TGTGCCAGCAGCCTTAGTAGAATGCTTAATGAAAAACTGTTTTTT.

This clonotype has at least ten counts. This sequence joins TRBV4-3 and TRBJ2-4; 8 bases agree with TRBD2. Germline CDR1 LGHNA, CDR2 YSLEER. The CDR3 sequence is 15 residues long. V lost 1 base to trimming and J lost 7 bases; unmatched junction nucleotides: 6. CDR3 in DNA: TGCGCCAGCAGCCAAGTATGGCCTAGCGGGAACATTCAGTACTTC. Protein product: CASSQVWPSGNIQYF.

There are many counts of this clonotype. The chain carries TRBV5-6 and TRBJ2-1; D call uncertain. The CDR3 sequence is 11 residues long. From germline, CDR1 is SGHDT and CDR2 YYEEEE. V was shortened by 2 bases and J by 5 bases, with 2 bases between the two germline ends. The DNA for the CDR3 is TGTGCCAGCAGCTTACACAATGAGCAGTTCTTC. Translating it yields CASSLHNEQFF.